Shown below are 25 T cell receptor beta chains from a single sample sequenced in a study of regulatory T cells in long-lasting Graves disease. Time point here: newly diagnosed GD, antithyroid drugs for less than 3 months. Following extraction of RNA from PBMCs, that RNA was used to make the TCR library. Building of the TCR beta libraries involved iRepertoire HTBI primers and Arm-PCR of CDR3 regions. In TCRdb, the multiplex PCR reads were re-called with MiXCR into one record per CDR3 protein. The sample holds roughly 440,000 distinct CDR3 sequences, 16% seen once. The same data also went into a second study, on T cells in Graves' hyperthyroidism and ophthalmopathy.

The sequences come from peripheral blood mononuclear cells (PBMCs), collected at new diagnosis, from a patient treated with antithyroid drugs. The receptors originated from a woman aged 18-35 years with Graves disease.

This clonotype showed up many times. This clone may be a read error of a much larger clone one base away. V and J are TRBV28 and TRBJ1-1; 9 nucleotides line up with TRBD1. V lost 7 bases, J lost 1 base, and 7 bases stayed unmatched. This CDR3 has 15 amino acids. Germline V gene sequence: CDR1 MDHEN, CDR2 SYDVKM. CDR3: CASTGADRGNTEAFF. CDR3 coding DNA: TGTGCCAGCACTGGGGCGGACAGGGGGAACACTGAAGCTTTCTTT.

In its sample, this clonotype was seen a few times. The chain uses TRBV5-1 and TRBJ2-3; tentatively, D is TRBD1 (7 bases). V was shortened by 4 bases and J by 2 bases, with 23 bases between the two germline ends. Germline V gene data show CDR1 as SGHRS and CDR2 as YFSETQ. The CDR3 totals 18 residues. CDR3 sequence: CASSGARGTGAFTDTQYF. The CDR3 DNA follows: TGCGCCAGCAGCGGCGCGCGGGGAACAGGGGCGTTCACAGATACGCAGTATTTT.

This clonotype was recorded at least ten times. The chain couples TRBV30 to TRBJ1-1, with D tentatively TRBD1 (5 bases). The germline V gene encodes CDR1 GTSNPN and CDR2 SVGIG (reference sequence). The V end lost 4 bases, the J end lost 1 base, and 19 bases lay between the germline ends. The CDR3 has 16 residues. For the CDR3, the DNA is TGTGCCTGGACCCCCAGCCAGGTCGACAGGAACACTGAAGCTTTCTTT. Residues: CAWTPSQVDRNTEAFF.

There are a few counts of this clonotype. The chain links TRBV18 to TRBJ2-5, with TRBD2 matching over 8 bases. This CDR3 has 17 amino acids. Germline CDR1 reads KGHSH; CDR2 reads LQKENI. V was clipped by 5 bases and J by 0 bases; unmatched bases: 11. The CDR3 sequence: CASSFGLAGGYQETQYF. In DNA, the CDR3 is TGTGCCAGCTCATTCGGTCTAGCGGGTGGTTACCAAGAGACCCAGTACTTC.

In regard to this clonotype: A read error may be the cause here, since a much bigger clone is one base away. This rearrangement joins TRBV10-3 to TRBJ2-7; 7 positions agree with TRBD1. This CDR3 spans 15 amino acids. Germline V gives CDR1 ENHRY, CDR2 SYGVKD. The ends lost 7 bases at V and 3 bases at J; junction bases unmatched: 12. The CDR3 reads CAIMGDSGYSYEQYF. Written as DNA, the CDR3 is TGTGCCATCATGGGGGACAGTGGGTACAGCTACGAGCAGTACTTC.

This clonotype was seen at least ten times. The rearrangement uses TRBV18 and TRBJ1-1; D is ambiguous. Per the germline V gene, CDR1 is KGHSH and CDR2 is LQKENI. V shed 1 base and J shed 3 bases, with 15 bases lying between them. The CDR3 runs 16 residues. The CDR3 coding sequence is TGTGCCAGCTCACCACTCCCGTTGGGTGGGGACACTGAAGCTTTCTTT. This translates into CASSPLPLGGDTEAFF. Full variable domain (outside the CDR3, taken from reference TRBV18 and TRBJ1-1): NAGVMQNPRHLVRRRGQEARLRCSPMKGHSHVYWYRQLPEEGLKFMVYLQKENIIDESGMPKERFSAEFPKEGPSILRIQQVVRGDSAAYFCASSPLPLGGDTEAFFGQGTRLTVV.

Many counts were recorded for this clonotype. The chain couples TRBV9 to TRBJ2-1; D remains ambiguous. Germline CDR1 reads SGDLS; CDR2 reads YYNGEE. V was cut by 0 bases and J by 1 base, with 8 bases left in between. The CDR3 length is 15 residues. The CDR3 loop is CASSVGLDSYNEQFF. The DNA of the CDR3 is TGTGCCAGCAGCGTAGGTCTGGATTCCTACAATGAGCAGTTCTTC. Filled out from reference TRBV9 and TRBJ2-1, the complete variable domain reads DSGVTQTPKHLITATGQRVTLRCSPRSGDLSVYWYQQSLDQGLQFLIQYYNGEERAKGNILERFSAQQFPDLHSELNLSSLELGDSALYFCASSVGLDSYNEQFFGPGTRLTVL.

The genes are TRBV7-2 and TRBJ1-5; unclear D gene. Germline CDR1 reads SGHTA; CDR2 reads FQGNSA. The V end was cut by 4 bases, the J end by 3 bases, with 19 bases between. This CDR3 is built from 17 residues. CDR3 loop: CASSSNVGSQSNQPQHF. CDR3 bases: TGTGCCAGCAGCTCTAATGTGGGATCACAGTCCAATCAGCCCCAGCATTTT.

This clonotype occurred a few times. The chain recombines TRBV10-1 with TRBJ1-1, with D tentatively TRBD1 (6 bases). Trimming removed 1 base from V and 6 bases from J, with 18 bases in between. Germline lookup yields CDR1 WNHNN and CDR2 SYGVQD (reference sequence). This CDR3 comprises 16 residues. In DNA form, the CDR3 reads TGCGCCAGCAGTGAGTGGGGGGCCTTCAGGGGCGCTGAAGCTTTCTTT. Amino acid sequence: CASSEWGAFRGAEAFF.

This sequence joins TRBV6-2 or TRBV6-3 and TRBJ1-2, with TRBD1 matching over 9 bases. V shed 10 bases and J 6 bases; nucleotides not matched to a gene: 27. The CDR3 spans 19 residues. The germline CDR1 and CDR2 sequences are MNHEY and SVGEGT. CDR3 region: CAISPFEREGGQGRHGYTF. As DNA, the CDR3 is TGTGCCATCAGCCCTTTCGAGAGAGAAGGGGGACAGGGCCGGCATGGCTACACCTTC.

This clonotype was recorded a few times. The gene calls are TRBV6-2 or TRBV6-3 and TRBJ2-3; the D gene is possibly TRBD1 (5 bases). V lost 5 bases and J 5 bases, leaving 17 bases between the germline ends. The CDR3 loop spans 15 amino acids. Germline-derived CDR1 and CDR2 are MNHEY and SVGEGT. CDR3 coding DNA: TGTGCCAGCAGTGAACAGGTATCAGAAAAAGATACGCAGTATTTT. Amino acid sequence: CASSEQVSEKDTQYF.

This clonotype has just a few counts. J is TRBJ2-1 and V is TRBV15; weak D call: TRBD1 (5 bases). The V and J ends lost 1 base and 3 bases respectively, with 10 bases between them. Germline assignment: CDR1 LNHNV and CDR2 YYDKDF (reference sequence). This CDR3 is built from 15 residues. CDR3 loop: CATSRGTGFYNEQFF. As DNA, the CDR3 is TGTGCCACCAGCAGAGGAACAGGCTTCTACAATGAGCAGTTCTTC. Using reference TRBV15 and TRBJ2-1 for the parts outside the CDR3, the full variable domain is DAMVIQNPRYQVTQFGKPVTLSCSQTLNHNVMYWYQQKSSQAPKLLFHYYDKDFNNEADTPDNFQSRRPNTSFCFLDIRSPGLGDTAMYLCATSRGTGFYNEQFFGPGTRLTVL.

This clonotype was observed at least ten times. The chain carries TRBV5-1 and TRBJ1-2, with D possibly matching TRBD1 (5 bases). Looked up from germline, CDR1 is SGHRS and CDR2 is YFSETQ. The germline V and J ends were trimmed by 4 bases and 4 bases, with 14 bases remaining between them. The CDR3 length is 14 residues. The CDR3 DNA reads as TGCGCCAGCAGCGGGACCGGGGGAGTCTATGGCTACACCTTC. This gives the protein CASSGTGGVYGYTF.

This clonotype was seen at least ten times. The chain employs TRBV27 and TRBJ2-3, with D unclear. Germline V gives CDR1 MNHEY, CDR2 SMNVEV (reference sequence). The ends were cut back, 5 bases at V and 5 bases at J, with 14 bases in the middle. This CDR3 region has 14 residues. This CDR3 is CASSRLGSVDTQYF. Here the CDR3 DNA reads TGTGCCAGCAGTCGACTGGGGTCAGTAGATACGCAGTATTTT.

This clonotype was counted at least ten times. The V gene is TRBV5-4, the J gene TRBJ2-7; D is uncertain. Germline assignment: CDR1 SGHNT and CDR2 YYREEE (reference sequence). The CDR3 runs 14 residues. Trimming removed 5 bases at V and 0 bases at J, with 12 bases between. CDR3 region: CASRPQINSYEQYF. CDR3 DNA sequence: TGTGCCAGCAGACCACAGATAAACTCCTACGAGCAGTACTTC.

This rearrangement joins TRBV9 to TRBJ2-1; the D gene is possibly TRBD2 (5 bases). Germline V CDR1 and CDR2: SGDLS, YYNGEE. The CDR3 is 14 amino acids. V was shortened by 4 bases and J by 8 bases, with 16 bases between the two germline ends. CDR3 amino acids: CASSPLGSGDEQFF. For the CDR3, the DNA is TGTGCCAGCAGCCCATTAGGTTCCGGGGATGAGCAGTTCTTC.

The CDR3 coding sequence is TGTGCCAGCAGGTGGCTAGCGGGAGAGACCCAGTACTTC. This codes for CASRWLAGETQYF. V is TRBV11-2 and J is TRBJ2-5, with 8 positions matching TRBD2. The CDR3 is 13 amino acids. The ends lost 6 bases at V and 4 bases at J; junction bases unmatched: 4. The germline V gene has CDR1 SGHAT and CDR2 FQNNGV.

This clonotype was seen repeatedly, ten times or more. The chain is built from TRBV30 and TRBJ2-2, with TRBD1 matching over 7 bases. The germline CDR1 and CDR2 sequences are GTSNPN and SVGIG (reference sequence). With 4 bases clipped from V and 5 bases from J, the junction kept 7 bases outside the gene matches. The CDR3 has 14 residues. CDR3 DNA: TGTGCCTGGATGTTGGCAGGGGGTACCGGGGAGCTGTTTTTT. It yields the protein CAWMLAGGTGELFF.

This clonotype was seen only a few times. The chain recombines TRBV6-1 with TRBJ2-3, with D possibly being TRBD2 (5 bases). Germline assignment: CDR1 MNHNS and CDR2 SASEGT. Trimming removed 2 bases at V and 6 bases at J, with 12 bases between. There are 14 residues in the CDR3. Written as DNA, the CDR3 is TGTGCCAGCAGTGAACTAGCATCCAGGGATACGCAGTATTTT. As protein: CASSELASRDTQYF.

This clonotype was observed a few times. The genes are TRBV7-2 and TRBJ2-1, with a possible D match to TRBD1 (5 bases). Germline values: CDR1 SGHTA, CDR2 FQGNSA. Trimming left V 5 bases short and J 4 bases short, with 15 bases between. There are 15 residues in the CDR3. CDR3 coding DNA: TGTGCCAGCAGCGCAGAAGTAGGGGCTTACAATGAGCAGTTCTTC. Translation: CASSAEVGAYNEQFF.

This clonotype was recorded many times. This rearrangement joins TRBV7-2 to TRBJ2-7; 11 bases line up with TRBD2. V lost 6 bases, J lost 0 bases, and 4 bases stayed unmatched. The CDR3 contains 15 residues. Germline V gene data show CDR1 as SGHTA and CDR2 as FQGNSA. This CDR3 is CASRHSGRDSYEQYF. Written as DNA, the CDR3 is TGTGCCAGCAGGCATAGCGGGAGGGACTCCTACGAGCAGTACTTC.

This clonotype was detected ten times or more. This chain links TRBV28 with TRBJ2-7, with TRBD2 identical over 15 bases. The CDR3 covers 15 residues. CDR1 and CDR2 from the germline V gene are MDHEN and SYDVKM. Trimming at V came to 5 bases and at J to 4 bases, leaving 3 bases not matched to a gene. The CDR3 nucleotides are TGTGCCAGCAGTCCCGGGACTAGCGGGAGGTACGAGCAGTACTTC. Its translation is CASSPGTSGRYEQYF.

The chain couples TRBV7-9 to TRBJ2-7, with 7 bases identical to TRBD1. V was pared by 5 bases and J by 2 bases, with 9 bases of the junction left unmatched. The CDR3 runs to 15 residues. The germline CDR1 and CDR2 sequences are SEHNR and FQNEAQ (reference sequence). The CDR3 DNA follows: TGTGCCAGCAGCCACCGGGACAGACACCCCTACGAGCAGTACTTC. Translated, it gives CASSHRDRHPYEQYF.

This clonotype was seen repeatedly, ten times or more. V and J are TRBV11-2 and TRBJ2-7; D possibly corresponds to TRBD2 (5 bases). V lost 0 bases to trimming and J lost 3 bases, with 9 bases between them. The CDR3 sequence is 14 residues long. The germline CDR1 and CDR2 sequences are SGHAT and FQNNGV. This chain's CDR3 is CASSLEGRLYEQYF. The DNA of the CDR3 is TGTGCCAGCAGCTTAGAGGGGAGACTCTACGAGCAGTACTTC.

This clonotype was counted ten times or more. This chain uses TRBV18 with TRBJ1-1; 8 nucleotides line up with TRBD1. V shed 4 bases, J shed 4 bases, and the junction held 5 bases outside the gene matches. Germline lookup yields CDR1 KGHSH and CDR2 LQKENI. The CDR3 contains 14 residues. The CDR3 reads CASSQDRASTEAFF. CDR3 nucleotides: TGTGCCAGCTCACAGGACAGGGCAAGCACTGAAGCTTTCTTT.